The 10 T cell receptor beta chains given below trace back to one sample, sequenced in a study of regulatory T cells in long-lasting Graves disease (dated by TCRdb to 2020 to 2022). The method was multiplex PCR. Sequencing instrument: Illumina HiSeq 4000. iRepertoire HTBI primers and Arm-PCR amplification of CDR3 regions were used to construct TCR beta libraries. Starting from the raw public reads, TCRdb applied fastp trimming at Q25, assembled clones with MiXCR and retained in-frame beta chains. Each entry merges the rows of one CDR3 protein and shows their most common DNA and genes. Recorded for this sample are some 500,000 distinct CDR3 sequences; approximately 15% of them occurred a single time. The top ten constitute 10% of the sample. The time point label, as the study defines it: newly diagnosed GD, antithyroid drugs for less than 3 months. For both TCR sequencing and RNA sequencing, RNA was extracted from PBMCs using TRIzol.

This same sample was also part of a study on T cells in Graves' hyperthyroidism and ophthalmopathy.

The starting material was peripheral blood mononuclear cells (PBMCs), obtained at new diagnosis, from a patient treated with antithyroid drugs. Receptors were obtained from a man in his thirties or forties with Graves disease. Donor details come from another sample of the same person, matched by shared clones.

The table lists this clonotype with a few counts. CDR3 sequence: CASSISVVSYEQYF. Here the CDR3 DNA reads TGTGCCAGTAGTATTTCTGTTGTATCCTACGAGCAGTACTTC. The V gene is TRBV19, the J gene TRBJ2-7; no definite D call. This CDR3 has 14 residues. Trimming stripped 3 bases from V and 1 base from J, with 10 bases between. Per the germline V gene, CDR1 is LNHDA and CDR2 is SQIVND (reference sequence).

This clonotype was seen repeatedly, ten times or more. The rearrangement uses TRBV30 and TRBJ1-2; no clear D. Germline V lookup: CDR1 GTSNPN, CDR2 SVGIG (reference sequence). CDR3 length: 14 residues. Trimming took 4 bases from V and 4 from J, leaving 16 bases between them. The CDR3 is CAWTVRGSRYGYTF. CDR3 nucleotides: TGTGCCTGGACGGTTCGGGGATCCCGCTATGGCTACACCTTC.

This clonotype was observed a few times. The chain combines TRBV20-1 with TRBJ2-7; perhaps TRBD1 as D (6 bases). Per the germline V gene, CDR1 is DFQATT and CDR2 is SNEGSKA (reference sequence). The CDR3 sequence is 17 residues long. V dropped 1 base and J dropped 2 bases, with 21 bases sitting between them. In DNA, the CDR3 is TGCAGTGCTAGAGGGTTTTTAGGGGGAGAATCCCCCTACGAGCAGTACTTC. As protein: CSARGFLGGESPYEQYF.

Many counts were recorded for this clonotype. The chain uses TRBV7-2 and TRBJ2-2; D unresolved. V was shortened by 3 bases and J by 0 bases, with 11 bases between the two germline ends. Per germline, CDR1 SGHTA and CDR2 FQGNSA. CDR3 length: 16 amino acids. The CDR3, as DNA: TGTGCCAGCAGCTTCATGGCTGCCCCGAACACCGGGGAGCTGTTTTTT. Translating gives CASSFMAAPNTGELFF. Based on the CDR3 plus reference TRBV7-2 and TRBJ2-2, the full variable domain is GAGVSQSPSNKVTEKGKDVELRCDPISGHTALYWYRQSLGQGLEFLIYFQGNSAPDKSGLPSDRFSAERTGGSVSTLTIQRTQQEDSAVYLCASSFMAAPNTGELFFGEGSRLTVL.

As for this clonotype: A much larger clone lies one base from this, so it may be a read error. The V call is TRBV30, the J call TRBJ1-2; TRBD1 is a possible D gene (6 bases). Looked up from germline, CDR1 is GTSNPN and CDR2 is SVGIG (reference sequence). Trimming pared 5 bases from V and 5 bases from J, leaving 15 bases between. The CDR3 length is 13 residues. This CDR3 is CAWGSGQRYGYTF. CDR3 DNA sequence: TGTGCCTGGGGTTCCGGACAGAGGTATGGCTACACCTTC.

V and J are TRBV18 and TRBJ2-7; TRBD2 matches at 7 bases. This CDR3 spans 15 amino acids. Unmatched junction bases numbered 10, after V lost 2 bases and J lost 6 bases. CDR1 KGHSH and CDR2 LQKENI come from the germline V gene. The CDR3: CASSPVASGDCEQYF. CDR3 in DNA: TGTGCCAGCTCACCAGTAGCTAGCGGCGACTGCGAGCAGTACTTC.

This clonotype was observed many times. The rearrangement links TRBV27 to TRBJ2-2, with 7 nucleotides matching TRBD2. Germline CDR1 and CDR2: MNHEY and SMNVEV (reference sequence). J gave up 0 bases and V 3 bases, and 4 bases lay outside the gene matches. The CDR3 loop spans 16 amino acids. The CDR3 reads CASSFALAANTGELFF. Written as DNA, the CDR3 is TGTGCCAGCAGTTTTGCCCTAGCGGCGAACACCGGGGAGCTGTTTTTT.

This clonotype has at least ten counts. This chain links TRBV12-3 or TRBV12-4 with TRBJ1-1, with TRBD1 identical over 7 bases. V gave up 3 bases and J gave up 5 bases; unmatched junction bases: 9. This CDR3 contains 15 residues. CDR3 sequence (DNA): TGTGCCAGCAGTTTGTCCCACAGGGGTGGAACTGAAGCTTTCTTT. This codes for CASSLSHRGGTEAFF.

This clonotype was observed at least ten times. The rearrangement uses TRBV29-1 and TRBJ2-7, with 16 bases that match TRBD2. This CDR3 spans 15 amino acids. The V gene end was trimmed by 6 bases and the J gene end by 2 bases; junction bases not matched to a gene: 4. Germline V lookup: CDR1 SQVTM, CDR2 ANQGSEA. CDR3: CSVGTSGRAPYEQYF. The CDR3 DNA reads as TGCAGCGTCGGGACTAGCGGGAGGGCCCCCTACGAGCAGTACTTC.

The count of this clonotype is one. V usage is TRBV19 and J usage is TRBJ2-7; possible D gene TRBD1, 5 bases. The ends were cut back, 1 base at V and 2 bases at J, with 9 bases in the middle. The CDR3 consists of 14 residues. The germline V gene encodes CDR1 LNHDA and CDR2 SQIVND (reference sequence). CDR3 DNA: TGTGCCAGTAGTATAGGTGGCAGGGCCTACGAGCAGTACTTC. This translates into CASSIGGRAYEQYF.